This T cell receptor (beta chain) emerged from a study of identical twins. General observations from the study: Among beta out-of-frame sequences, excess sharing between twins appeared weaker. Zero-insertion results could be subject to partial confounding by invariant MAIT and iNKT cells. The abundant beta clonotypes from cord blood had fewer insertions, and memory repertoires had none of this.

In TCRdb, the 5' RACE reads were re-called with MiXCR into one record per CDR3 protein. Here the sample spans more than 400,000 distinct CDR3 sequences, approximately 14% being singletons. This clonotype came up many times. Its antigen is not identified. Each donor (without exception) was a healthy Caucasian. These same data were also listed under a study on yellow fever vaccine responses in identical twins.

This clonotype was obtained from a woman under 30 in good health. Sequenced input: CD4+ T cells sorted from blood.

The CDR3 protein is CATVGQANTEAFF. The CDR3 DNA sequence: TGTGCCACCGTAGGACAGGCCAACACTGAAGCTTTCTTT. The chain joins TRBV24-1 to TRBJ1-1; TRBD1 matches 7 bases. V shed 9 bases and J 2 bases; nucleotides not matched to a gene: 5. CDR1 is KGHDR, CDR2 SFDVKD, per germline. The CDR3 is 13 amino acids.